These 27 T cell receptor beta chains originate from one sample sequenced in a study of early T cells in non-severe SARS-CoV-2 infection. A single record per CDR3 protein comes from TCRdb applying MiXCR to the 5' RACE reads. This sample has some 60,000 distinct CDR3 sequences; about 8.4% occur once, and the top ten carry about 3.3%. Sequenced: whole blood. The receptors were sampled from an adult who was a healthcare worker with PCR-confirmed SARS-CoV-2 infection or an uninfected control (not recorded which).

The CDR3 bases are TGCGCCAGCAGTTACTGGGGACCGGGACAGGGGCCCGGGGCTGAAGCTTTCTTT. It encodes CASSYWGPGQGPGAEAFF. The V gene is TRBV5-1, the J gene TRBJ1-1; 10 bases align to TRBD1. J was trimmed by 6 bases and V by 5 bases; bases with no gene match: 19. Germline V gene data show CDR1 as SGHRS and CDR2 as YFSETQ. The CDR3 spans 18 residues.

At least ten counts were recorded for this clonotype. This chain joins TRBV27 and TRBJ2-5; D is unresolved. Germline CDR1 MNHEY, CDR2 SMNVEV (reference sequence). Trimming pared 5 bases from V and 5 bases from J, leaving 18 bases between. CDR3 length: 15 amino acids. For the CDR3, the DNA is TGTGCCAGCAGTACCGCCCTTGGACGAGGCGAGACCCAGTACTTC. Translation: CASSTALGRGETQYF.

In this sample, this clonotype turned up a few times. The V and J genes are TRBV29-1 and TRBJ2-3; weak D call: TRBD2 (6 bases). V lost 1 base to trimming and J lost 0 bases, with 14 bases between them. The CDR3 is made up of 16 amino acids. CDR1 is SQVTM and CDR2 is ANQGSEA in the germline V gene. The CDR3 protein is CSVEGDPSESTDTQYF. CDR3 coding DNA: TGCAGCGTTGAAGGGGACCCTAGCGAGAGCACAGATACGCAGTATTTT.

This chain connects TRBV28 to TRBJ2-7, with no clear D. The V and J ends lost 4 bases and 7 bases respectively, with 20 bases between them. The CDR3 length is 15 residues. Germline CDR1 reads MDHEN; CDR2 reads SYDVKM. CDR3 sequence: CASSSAGSPVGEQYF. CDR3 DNA: TGTGCCAGCAGTTCCGCCGGGTCACCCGTGGGGGAGCAGTACTTC.

Ten or more counts support this clonotype. The V call is TRBV30, the J call TRBJ1-5, with a possible D match to TRBD1 (5 bases). V was cut by 8 bases and J by 1 base, with 15 bases left in between. Germline assignment: CDR1 GTSNPN and CDR2 SVGIG (reference sequence). The CDR3 runs to 14 residues. CDR3 sequence: CAGDSKESNQPQHF. The CDR3 DNA sequence: TGTGCCGGTGACAGTAAGGAGAGCAATCAGCCCCAGCATTTT.

This clonotype came up many times. The V gene is TRBV20-1, the J gene TRBJ1-6; D is unresolved. Germline V gene data show CDR1 as DFQATT and CDR2 as SNEGSKA (reference sequence). V was pared by 6 bases and J by 10 bases, with 16 bases between. The CDR3 is 13 residues long. This chain's CDR3 is CSARRYLESPLHF. The DNA of the CDR3 is TGCAGTGCAAGACGCTACCTGGAGTCACCCCTCCACTTT.

The gene calls are TRBV30 and TRBJ2-7; tentative D call: TRBD1 (5 bases). This CDR3 spans 14 amino acids. From germline, CDR1 is GTSNPN and CDR2 SVGIG (reference sequence). Trimming stripped 8 bases from V and 2 bases from J, with 19 bases between. The CDR3 nucleotides read TGTGCCCGGACCCTAGGGCAGGGTCCCTACGAGCAGTACTTC. Translated: CARTLGQGPYEQYF.

In this sample, this clonotype turned up many times. V gene TRBV27 combines with J gene TRBJ2-7; D gene unclear. CDR3 length equals 13 residues. Germline CDR1 and CDR2: MNHEY and SMNVEV (reference sequence). Trimming removed 5 bases from V and 2 bases from J, with 10 bases in between. The DNA of the CDR3 is TGTGCCAGCAGTCCCTCCCCTCCCTACGAGCAGTACTTC. The encoded protein is CASSPSPPYEQYF.

The genes are TRBV5-1 and TRBJ2-7, with D hard to call. The V gene lost 1 base and the J gene lost 6 bases, with 8 bases spanning the gap. Germline assignment: CDR1 SGHRS and CDR2 YFSETQ. This CDR3 contains 12 residues. The CDR3: CASSLTLGEQYF. In DNA, the CDR3 is TGCGCCAGCAGCTTGACTTTGGGCGAGCAGTACTTC. The full variable domain, its missing parts supplied by reference TRBV5-1 and TRBJ2-7, is KAGVTQTPRYLIKTRGQQVTLSCSPISGHRSVSWYQQTPGQGLQFLFEYFSETQRNKGNFPGRFSGRQFSNSRSEMNVSTLELGDSALYLCASSLTLGEQYFGPGTRLTVT.

The V and J genes are TRBV5-4 and TRBJ2-7; 11 bases fit TRBD2. Germline CDR1 SGHNT, CDR2 YYREEE (reference sequence). V was clipped by 5 bases and J by 5 bases; unmatched bases: 9. This CDR3 is built from 15 residues. The CDR3 is CASSLITSGRHEQYF. CDR3 nucleotides: TGTGCCAGCAGTCTTATTACTAGCGGGAGACACGAGCAGTACTTC.

Ten or more counts support this clonotype. This rearrangement joins TRBV28 to TRBJ2-1; 9 bases are shared with TRBD2. The junction had 7 bases not matched to a gene; V was cut back by 5 bases and J by 2 bases. The germline V gene encodes CDR1 MDHEN and CDR2 SYDVKM. The CDR3 covers 16 residues. The CDR3 DNA reads TGTGCCAGCAGTAGGGCGGGAGGGCCTACCTACAATGAGCAGTTCTTC. Protein: CASSRAGGPTYNEQFF.

Many counts were recorded for this clonotype. V usage is TRBV2 and J usage is TRBJ2-3, with 8 bases aligning to TRBD2. The J segment lost 2 bases and the V segment lost 5 bases, leaving 6 bases of the junction unmatched. The germline gives CDR1 SNHLY, CDR2 FYNNEI. The CDR3 has 15 residues. CDR3 in DNA: TGTGCCAGCAGTCCAACTAGCGGTGACACAGATACGCAGTATTTT. Translating it yields CASSPTSGDTDTQYF.

This clonotype was found many times. In DNA form, the CDR3 reads TGCGCCAGCAGCTTGGCCGTGGCGGTCACAGAGCAGTTCTTC. This gives the protein CASSLAVAVTEQFF. V usage is TRBV5-1 and J usage is TRBJ2-1; no clear D. Germline CDR1 is SGHRS and CDR2 is YFSETQ. V lost 0 bases and J lost 10, with 14 bases in between. The CDR3 covers 14 residues.

The chain uses TRBV29-1 and TRBJ2-3, with TRBD2 as a possible D gene (5 bases). Trimming took 2 bases from V and 11 from J, leaving 11 bases between them. This CDR3 is 11 amino acids long. Germline V gives CDR1 SQVTM, CDR2 ANQGSEA. This CDR3 reads CSVERGLGQYF. The CDR3 DNA reads TGCAGCGTTGAAAGAGGACTCGGGCAGTATTTT.

The chain uses TRBV24-1 and TRBJ2-1, with TRBD2 matching over 8 bases. V was pared by 6 bases and J by 8 bases, with 5 bases of the junction left unmatched. CDR3 length equals 13 residues. Germline assignment: CDR1 KGHDR and CDR2 SFDVKD. The chain's CDR3 is CATSKREKYEQFF. DNA of the CDR3: TGTGCCACCAGTAAGCGGGAGAAGTATGAGCAGTTCTTC.

This clonotype turned up a few times. This chain joins TRBV2 and TRBJ1-1, with TRBD1 as a possible D gene (5 bases). The CDR3 runs 12 residues. The germline V gene encodes CDR1 SNHLY and CDR2 FYNNEI. The V and J ends lost 8 bases and 5 bases respectively, with 12 bases between them. CDR3 protein: CASGGERTEAFF. The CDR3 nucleotides read TGTGCCAGCGGAGGGGAGCGTACTGAAGCTTTCTTT.

This clonotype was counted ten times or more. The rearrangement links TRBV11-2 to TRBJ2-7, with 7 positions matching TRBD2. The CDR3 is made up of 14 amino acids. Losses at the gene ends were 1 base for V and 2 bases for J; bases not matched to a gene: 2. Germline CDR1 reads SGHAT; CDR2 reads FQNNGV. The DNA of the CDR3 is TGTGCCAGCAGCTTAGCCCGGGGGGCCTACGAGCAGTACTTC. Its translation: CASSLARGAYEQYF.

In its sample, this clonotype was seen a few times. This rearrangement joins TRBV29-1 to TRBJ2-1; 7 nucleotides align to TRBD2. Germline trimming cut 4 bases from V and 2 bases from J; bases unmatched to any gene: 8. Germline V gene lookup returns CDR1 SQVTM and CDR2 ANQGSEA. The CDR3 covers 15 residues. The CDR3 DNA sequence: TGCAGCGTTGCCGTGGGGCTAGCGGCCTACAATGAGCAGTTCTTC. As protein: CSVAVGLAAYNEQFF.

This clonotype has just a few counts. CDR3 protein: CSVEGTSGTNEQFF. The CDR3 bases are TGCAGCGTTGAAGGAACTAGCGGGACAAATGAGCAGTTCTTC. The rearrangement links TRBV29-1 to TRBJ2-1; 10 nucleotides align to TRBD2. CDR1 and CDR2 (germline): SQVTM, ANQGSEA. Trimming removed 1 base from V and 7 bases from J; junction bases left unmatched: 4. The CDR3 length is 14 residues.

V and J are TRBV7-9 and TRBJ2-7, with D unresolved. The CDR3 is 15 residues long. V lost 4 bases to trimming and J lost 3 bases, with 16 bases between them. CDR1 and CDR2 (germline): SEHNR, FQNEAQ (reference sequence). The CDR3 sequence: CASSSSKAHHYEQYF. For the CDR3, the DNA is TGTGCCAGCAGCTCCTCGAAGGCCCACCACTACGAGCAGTACTTC.

The J gene is TRBJ2-7, the V gene TRBV11-2, with 10 bases that match TRBD1. The CDR3 extends over 13 amino acids. Trimming took 5 bases from V and 5 from J; bases not matched to a gene: 3. Germline V gives CDR1 SGHAT, CDR2 FQNNGV. CDR3 residues: CASSRDRGNEQYF. For the CDR3, the DNA is TGTGCCAGCAGCCGGGACAGGGGCAACGAGCAGTACTTC.

Note on this clonotype: A read error may account for a junction end that differs from germline. The genes are TRBV4-2 and TRBJ2-2, with 7 bases lining up with TRBD2. The CDR3 runs to 17 residues. Germline values: CDR1 LGHNA, CDR2 YNFKEQ. CDR3 region: CASSQSLGGSGTEELFF. CDR3 DNA: TGTGCCAGCAGCCAATCTTTGGGCGGGAGCGGTACCGAGGAGCTGTTTTTT.

This chain joins TRBV10-3 and TRBJ2-3; 12 bases align to TRBD2. V was pared by 6 bases and J by 6 bases, with 1 base of the junction left unmatched. This CDR3 spans 13 amino acids. CDR1 is ENHRY and CDR2 is SYGVKD in the germline V gene. CDR3 amino acids: CAISGTSGDTQYF. CDR3 sequence (DNA): TGTGCCATCAGCGGGACTAGCGGGGATACGCAGTATTTT.

The rearrangement links TRBV6-1 to TRBJ2-1; 8 positions agree with TRBD1. Germline-derived CDR1 and CDR2 are MNHNS and SASEGT. V was pared by 7 bases and J by 1 base, with 6 bases of the junction left unmatched. This CDR3 has 15 amino acids. The DNA of the CDR3 is TGTGCCAGCAACCCGGACAGGGCATCCTACAATGAGCAGTTCTTC. Its translation is CASNPDRASYNEQFF.

This chain connects TRBV28 to TRBJ2-2; weak D call: TRBD2 (5 bases). The CDR3 is 13 amino acids. With 9 bases removed from V and 3 bases from J, the gap between germline ends came to 11 bases. Germline V gene lookup returns CDR1 MDHEN and CDR2 SYDVKM. CDR3 residues: CASSKEDTGELFF. The CDR3 DNA reads TGTGCCAGTTCAAAGGAGGACACCGGGGAGCTGTTTTTT.

This clonotype was seen many times. V is TRBV10-2 and J is TRBJ2-7; the D gene is possibly TRBD1 (6 bases). Germline V gene lookup returns CDR1 WSHSY and CDR2 SAAADI. There are 13 residues in the CDR3. Trimming left V 4 bases short and J 6 bases short, with 13 bases between. This CDR3 reads CASSGARGGEQYF. The CDR3 DNA sequence: TGCGCCAGCAGTGGAGCCAGGGGTGGCGAGCAGTACTTC.

This clonotype has a count of ten or more. CDR3: CASSQDTDTQYF. CDR3 sequence (DNA): TGTGCCAGCAGCCAAGATACGGATACGCAGTATTTT. The chain combines TRBV4-2 with TRBJ2-3; D unresolved. The germline CDR1 and CDR2 sequences are LGHNA and YNFKEQ. V was pared by 0 bases and J by 6 bases, with 4 bases between. The CDR3 length is 12 residues.